The 29 T cell receptor beta chains presented below share a single source sample, sequenced in a study of cytomegalovirus exposure and HLA in healthy donors (dated by TCRdb to the late 2010s). Library generation was performed with the immunoSEQ multiplex PCR assay. For the multiplex PCR, a mixture combining 60 forward primers for TCR Vbeta segments and 13 reverse primers for TCR Jbeta segments was used. Drawn from immuneACCESS, this table holds only the in-frame rearrangements with V and J called that TCRdb kept. Clones are partly lost; checked studies trace under half to an unresolved V gene and leave the rest unexplained. The sample records 90,000 to 120,000 clones, roughly three quarters of which are singletons. About 4% of the sample rests with the top ten. Sequences were obtained from PBMCs. The receptors derive from a female donor in good health and CMV-seropositive.

A single count supports this clone. V and J are TRBV7-2 and TRBJ2-1; TRBD2 might be the D (5 bases). CDR1 SGHTA and CDR2 FQGNSA come from the germline V gene. The CDR3 runs to 16 residues. The ends were cut back, 5 bases at V and 1 base at J, with 15 bases in the middle. The DNA of the CDR3 is TGTGCCAGCAGCCCTCTCCGGCGAGGGTCCTACAATGAGCAGTTCTTC. Translation gives CASSPLRRGSYNEQFF.

V and J are TRBV15 and TRBJ2-7; 10 bases are a match to TRBD1. Trimming took 3 bases from V and 5 from J; bases not matched to a gene: 1. Germline values: CDR1 LNHNV, CDR2 YYDKDF (reference sequence). The CDR3 covers 13 residues. The CDR3 nucleotides read TGTGCCACCAGCAGGACAGGGGGCGACGAGCAGTACTTC. Its translation is CATSRTGGDEQYF. Full variable domain (rest looked up from reference TRBV15 and TRBJ2-7): DAMVIQNPRYQVTQFGKPVTLSCSQTLNHNVMYWYQQKSSQAPKLLFHYYDKDFNNEADTPDNFQSRRPNTSFCFLDIRSPGLGDTAMYLCATSRTGGDEQYFGPGTRLTVT.

This clone was counted between two and nine times. The chain recombines TRBV30 with TRBJ2-1; no reliable D call. V was shortened by 0 bases and J by 8 bases, with 11 bases between the two germline ends. CDR3 length: 13 residues. Germline V gene sequence: CDR1 GTSNPN, CDR2 SVGIG (reference sequence). CDR3 protein: CAWSVKSGHEQFF. The CDR3 DNA follows: TGTGCCTGGAGTGTAAAGAGTGGGCATGAGCAGTTCTTC.

A few counts support this clone. The V gene is TRBV6-1, the J gene TRBJ1-2, with 10 bases identical to TRBD1. From germline, CDR1 is MNHNS and CDR2 SASEGT. This CDR3 comprises 14 residues. With V trimmed by 7 bases and J by 7 bases, 9 bases remained unmatched. The CDR3 protein is CASNRDRGFVGYTF. Written as DNA, the CDR3 is TGTGCCAGCAACCGGGACAGGGGATTTGTTGGCTACACCTTC.

The gene calls are TRBV4-2 and TRBJ1-6, with 8 bases matching TRBD1. Germline V lookup: CDR1 LGHNA, CDR2 YNFKEQ. The J segment lost 6 bases and the V segment lost 0 bases, leaving 4 bases of the junction unmatched. The CDR3 has 16 residues. The CDR3 sequence is CASSQDGDRSNSPLHF. The CDR3 DNA is TGTGCCAGCAGCCAAGATGGGGACAGGAGTAATTCACCCCTCCACTTT.

The genes are TRBV10-2 and TRBJ1-2; 8 bases agree with TRBD1. The CDR3 totals 13 residues. V lost 5 bases, J lost 8 bases, and 7 bases stayed unmatched. Per the germline V gene, CDR1 is WSHSY and CDR2 is SAAADI. The CDR3 loop is CASSPRTGRGYTF. CDR3 DNA: TGCGCCAGCAGTCCGAGGACAGGGCGCGGCTACACCTTC.

The chain is built from TRBV7-9 and TRBJ2-7, with D possibly TRBD1 on 6 matching bases. Per the germline V gene, CDR1 is SEHNR and CDR2 is FQNEAQ (reference sequence). V shed 5 bases and J shed 2 bases, with 13 bases lying between them. This CDR3 is 14 amino acids long. In nucleotides, the CDR3 is TGTGCCAGCAGCGTCAACAGGGTGCCCTACGAGCAGTACTTC. Its translation: CASSVNRVPYEQYF.

In the case of this clone: One end of the junction does not line up with germline, which may come from a read error. The rearrangement links TRBV7-9 to TRBJ1-3, with D possibly TRBD1 on 6 matching bases. Germline V gene lookup returns CDR1 SEHNR and CDR2 FQNEAQ (reference sequence). The CDR3 length is 16 residues. CDR3 coding DNA: TGTTCCAGCAGCTTAGGGACACCGAGCTCTGGAAACACCATATATTTT. Its translation is CSSSLGTPSSGNTIYF. The full variable domain, its missing parts supplied by reference TRBV7-9 and TRBJ1-3, is DTGVSQNPRHKITKRGQNVTFRCDPISEHNRLYWYRQTLGQGPEFLTYFQNEAQLEKSRLLSDRFSAERPKGSFSTLEIQRTEQGDSAMYLCSSSLGTPSSGNTIYFGEGSWLTVV.

The count of this clone is one. The chain has TRBV10-2 and TRBJ1-1, with a possible D match to TRBD1 (6 bases). Germline loops: CDR1 WSHSY, CDR2 SAAADI. The CDR3 consists of 14 residues. Trimming removed 8 bases from V and 2 bases from J, with 15 bases in between. CDR3 sequence reads: CASGGGGVNTEAFF. The DNA for the CDR3 is TGCGCCAGCGGGGGAGGGGGTGTCAACACTGAAGCTTTCTTT.

J is TRBJ2-6 and V is TRBV21-1; the table calls TRBD2, which could not be checked here. TRBV21-1 is a recognized pseudogene. The CDR3 runs 16 residues. DNA for the CDR3: TGTGCCAGCAGCAAAGCGGGGACTGCTGGGGCCAACGGCCTGACTTTC. Amino acid sequence: CASSKAGTAGANGLTF.

This sequence joins TRBV6-5 and TRBJ1-2; 7 bases align to TRBD1. The CDR3 sequence is 12 residues long. The ends lost 8 bases at V and 7 bases at J; junction bases unmatched: 7. Germline CDR1 and CDR2: MNHEY and SVGAGI. CDR3 DNA: TGTGCCAGCCGTACAGGGGAGAGTGGCTACACCTTC. Amino acid sequence: CASRTGESGYTF.

The chain carries TRBV10-2 and TRBJ2-7, with 8 bases that match TRBD2. The ends lost 11 bases at V and 7 bases at J; junction bases unmatched: 16. CDR3 length: 14 amino acids. Germline V gene data show CDR1 as WSHSY and CDR2 as SAAADI. The CDR3 is CAPLPRRGAGEQYF. The CDR3 DNA is TGCGCCCCCCTGCCCCGGCGGGGGGCGGGGGAGCAGTACTTC.

The V gene is TRBV5-1, the J gene TRBJ1-1; TRBD1 aligns across 7 bases. V gave up 3 bases and J gave up 5 bases; unmatched junction bases: 7. Per germline, CDR1 SGHRS and CDR2 YFSETQ. The CDR3 totals 14 residues. The CDR3 DNA reads TGCGCCAGCAGCTCGGGACAGCAGCTAACTGAAGCTTTCTTT. As protein: CASSSGQQLTEAFF.

The V gene is TRBV15, the J gene TRBJ2-3, with D maybe TRBD1 (5 bases). The CDR3 is 15 residues long. V lost 0 bases and J 5 bases, leaving 12 bases between the germline ends. The V gene's germline CDR1 is LNHNV and CDR2 YYDKDF (reference sequence). The CDR3 reads CATSRDGRQGDTQYF. CDR3 DNA sequence: TGTGCCACCAGCAGAGATGGCCGCCAGGGAGATACGCAGTATTTT.

J is TRBJ1-4 and V is TRBV7-8, with 7 bases matching TRBD1. CDR3 size: 15 residues. Germline V gene sequence: CDR1 SGHVS, CDR2 FQNEAQ. V shed 0 bases, J shed 4 bases, and the junction held 2 bases outside the gene matches. This CDR3 is CASSLATGFNEKLFF. The DNA of the CDR3 is TGTGCCAGCAGCTTAGCGACAGGGTTTAATGAAAAACTGTTTTTT.

The J gene is TRBJ1-6, the V gene TRBV19; D is undetermined. The V gene's germline CDR1 is LNHDA and CDR2 SQIVND (reference sequence). CDR3 length: 15 amino acids. The germline V and J ends were trimmed by 4 bases and 7 bases, with 14 bases remaining between them. The CDR3 loop reads CASSSSAQWNSPLHF. Here the CDR3 DNA reads TGTGCCAGTAGTAGTTCGGCACAGTGGAATTCACCCCTCCACTTT.

The chain employs TRBV11-2 and TRBJ2-5, with 10 bases fitting TRBD1. This CDR3 comprises 16 residues. Germline CDR1 reads SGHAT; CDR2 reads FQNNGV. V was pared by 0 bases and J by 5 bases, with 6 bases of the junction left unmatched. The CDR3 region is CASSLELEDRGETQYF. For the CDR3, the DNA is TGTGCCAGCAGCTTAGAGTTAGAGGACAGGGGGGAGACCCAGTACTTC.

The chain is built from TRBV10-3 and TRBJ2-7; D is uncertain. V was shortened by 2 bases and J by 3 bases, with 8 bases between the two germline ends. CDR3 length: 13 residues. The germline V gene has CDR1 ENHRY and CDR2 SYGVKD. The CDR3 nucleotides read TGTGCCATCAGTGAGAGGCCGGGCTACGAGCAGTACTTC. Protein sequence: CAISERPGYEQYF.

As for this clone: Other DNA sequences in this specimen translate into the identical CDR3. The chain has TRBV2 and TRBJ2-3; 8 bases line up with TRBD2. CDR1 SNHLY and CDR2 FYNNEI come from the germline V gene. J was trimmed by 3 bases and V by 8 bases; bases with no gene match: 4. CDR3 length equals 13 residues. In DNA form, the CDR3 reads TGTGCCAGCGGTCTAGCGGGTACAGATACGCAGTATTTT. This codes for CASGLAGTDTQYF.

The gene calls are TRBV23-1 and TRBJ2-5, with TRBD2 matching 7 bases. The J call is uncertain, as TRBJ2-7 better fits the DNA end. TRBV23-1 is labeled an ORF, and its function is uncertain. The CDR3 consists of 16 residues. In nucleotides, the CDR3 is TGCGCCAGCAGTACGTGGATCGGGAGGCTTAGGTACGAGCAGTACTTC. Residues: CASSTWIGRLRYEQYF.

The V call is TRBV30, the J call TRBJ2-1, with TRBD2 as a possible D gene (6 bases). The CDR3 has 13 residues. CDR1 and CDR2 from the germline V gene are GTSNPN and SVGIG (reference sequence). V lost 4 bases, J lost 11 bases, and 18 bases lay in between. The DNA of the CDR3 is TGTGCCTGGACTCAGGGACTTCTTCGTAAGCAGTTCTTC. Protein sequence: CAWTQGLLRKQFF.

The chain links TRBV6-5 to TRBJ1-5; perhaps TRBD1 as D (5 bases). This CDR3 spans 13 amino acids. V gave up 6 bases and J gave up 1 base, with 7 bases separating them. CDR1 MNHEY and CDR2 SVGAGI come from the germline V gene. This chain's CDR3 is CASSGGSNQPQHF. CDR3 DNA: TGTGCCAGCAGCGGGGGGAGCAATCAGCCCCAGCATTTT.

Of note for this clone: Other DNA variants within this sample encode the same CDR3. This chain links TRBV27 with TRBJ2-7; no definite D call. Germline values: CDR1 MNHEY, CDR2 SMNVEV (reference sequence). The CDR3 consists of 11 residues. The V and J ends lost 3 bases and 3 bases respectively, with 3 bases between them. The CDR3 sequence is CASSFGYEQYF. For the CDR3, the DNA is TGTGCCAGCAGTTTCGGCTACGAGCAGTACTTC.

The chain is built from TRBV7-8 and TRBJ2-4; D may be TRBD1 (6 bases). Trimming shortened V by 7 bases and J by 8 bases, and 18 bases separated the two germline ends. The CDR3 extends over 14 amino acids. CDR1 and CDR2 (germline): SGHVS, FQNEAQ. The CDR3 protein is CASTLSGGRDIQYF. For the CDR3, the DNA is TGTGCCAGCACCCTGAGTGGGGGCAGGGACATTCAGTACTTC.

The V and J genes are TRBV6-4 and TRBJ2-3; D may be TRBD2 (6 bases). Deletions cut 9 bases from V and 1 base from J, with 17 bases between. The CDR3 has 15 amino acids. Germline V gene lookup returns CDR1 MRHNA and CDR2 SNTAGT. The chain's CDR3 is CASRNRGGGTDTQYF. CDR3 in DNA: TGTGCCAGTCGGAATCGGGGAGGTGGCACAGATACGCAGTATTTT.

This chain joins TRBV6-1 and TRBJ2-7; D uncertain. The CDR3 extends over 13 amino acids. Trimming stripped 5 bases from V and 3 bases from J, with 11 bases between. Germline V gene data show CDR1 as MNHNS and CDR2 as SASEGT. CDR3 nucleotide sequence: TGTGCCAGCAGTTGGCAGGTAGGCTACGAGCAGTACTTC. Translating gives CASSWQVGYEQYF.

This chain connects TRBV27 to TRBJ1-2; 9 nucleotides align to TRBD1. The CDR3 is 14 residues long. V lost 5 bases to trimming and J lost 1 base; unmatched junction nucleotides: 2. Looked up from germline, CDR1 is MNHEY and CDR2 is SMNVEV (reference sequence). The CDR3 region has the DNA TGTGCCAGCAGTCCGGGACAGGGTAACTATGGCTACACCTTC. Encoded protein: CASSPGQGNYGYTF.

The chain is built from TRBV6-1 and TRBJ1-2; D is perhaps TRBD1 (6 bases). V shed 4 bases and J shed 8 bases, with 17 bases lying between them. This CDR3 has 14 residues. Germline CDR1 reads MNHNS; CDR2 reads SASEGT. The CDR3 protein is CASSGGRGESGYTF. The DNA of the CDR3 is TGTGCCAGCAGTGGCGGCAGGGGAGAGTCGGGCTACACCTTC.

This chain links TRBV28 with TRBJ1-6; TRBD1 is a possible D gene (5 bases). V was pared by 6 bases and J by 0 bases, with 12 bases between. CDR3 length equals 16 residues. Germline V gives CDR1 MDHEN, CDR2 SYDVKM. CDR3 DNA: TGTGCCAGCAGCCCGCCCGGGGGCTCCTATAATTCACCCCTCCACTTT. This encodes CASSPPGGSYNSPLHF. Variable domain in full (rest from reference TRBV28 and TRBJ1-6): DVKVTQSSRYLVKRTGEKVFLECVQDMDHENMFWYRQDPGLGLRLIYFSYDVKMKEKGDIPEGYSVSREKKERFSLILESASTNQTSMYLCASSPPGGSYNSPLHFGNGTRLTVT.